Given below is one T cell receptor (beta chain) in context. Its antigen is as yet unknown. This sample was included in a study of blood T cells in healthy people across ages. Findings of the study overall: More naive CD4+ cells and higher diversity marked long-lived donors relative to aged donors. It was held that diversity estimates obtained from one million T cells represented underestimates.

The second PCR ran about 6 to 11 cycles with a sample-barcoded 5' primer and J-beta primers. TCRdb independently ran MiXCR on the 5' RACE reads; one entry per CDR3 protein. The sample yields fewer than 900,000 distinct CDR3 sequences, more than 40% seen once. All donors came from Russia, were Caucasian and healthy, and spanned ages about 6 to 95. Researchers collected roughly 10 milliliters of peripheral blood from every single donor. Germline loops: CDR1 SGHTA, CDR2 FQGTGA. V lost 2 bases and J 2 bases, leaving 6 bases between the germline ends. This CDR3 spans 14 amino acids. This receptor was taken from a woman between 55 and 75 years old in good health. The sample comprised blood. J is TRBJ2-2 and V is TRBV7-3; no reliable D call. The CDR3 loop reads CASSLGYNTGELFF. The CDR3, as DNA: TGTGCCAGCAGCTTAGGGTACAACACCGGGGAGCTGTTTTTT.